The 14 T cell receptor beta chains below come from one sample, sequenced in a study of blood T cell repertoires in COVID-19. The assay was immunoSEQ multiplex PCR, and TCRdb's table has in-frame clones only and misses some. The repertoire holds about 430,000 clones, about 88% seen once, with approximately 1.5% in the top ten. Sequencing was carried out using PBMCs or T cells enriched from blood (not recorded which). The receptors derive from a woman in her late teens or twenties who had been exposed to COVID-19.

The rearrangement links TRBV7-2 to TRBJ2-1; TRBD2 might be the D (6 bases). Germline V lookup: CDR1 SGHTA, CDR2 FQGNSA. V was clipped by 5 bases and J by 4 bases, with 12 bases between them. The CDR3 runs 14 residues. The CDR3 DNA is TGTGCCAGCAGCCCCGCCCGGGAGTACAATGAGCAGTTCTTC. It translates to CASSPAREYNEQFF. The complete variable domain, with remaining parts taken from reference TRBV7-2 and TRBJ2-1, reads GAGVSQSPSNKVTEKGKDVELRCDPISGHTALYWYRQSLGQGLEFLIYFQGNSAPDKSGLPSDRFSAERTGGSVSTLTIQRTQQEDSAVYLCASSPAREYNEQFFGPGTRLTVL.

This clone occurred a few times. The chain couples TRBV19 to TRBJ1-6; 11 bases align to TRBD1. The trim removed 4 bases at V and 1 base at J, leaving 12 bases unmatched. The CDR3 loop spans 20 amino acids. The germline CDR1 and CDR2 sequences are LNHDA and SQIVND (reference sequence). In DNA form, the CDR3 reads TGTGCCAGTAGTAGATACGGACAGGGGGCATTTGGATCCTATAATTCACCCCTCCACTTT. This encodes CASSRYGQGAFGSYNSPLHF.

Here the CDR3 DNA reads TGCAGCGTCGAGCCCCGCAGGGGAAGGGAGGGTGAAGGTCTCTGGACCCAGTACTTC. It yields the protein CSVEPRRGREGEGLWTQYF. J is TRBJ2-5 and V is TRBV29-1, with a tentative D call TRBD2 (7 bases). Germline CDR1 is SQVTM and CDR2 is ANQGSEA. Trimming took 6 bases from V and 7 from J, leaving 36 bases between them. The CDR3 totals 19 residues.

The rearrangement joins TRBV7-8 to TRBJ1-5; unclear D gene. V dropped 2 bases and J dropped 6 bases, with 11 bases sitting between them. This CDR3 has 14 residues. CDR1 and CDR2 (germline): SGHVS, FQNEAQ. CDR3 sequence: CASSLTGSAQPQHF. CDR3 DNA: TGTGCCAGCAGCTTAACGGGGTCGGCTCAGCCCCAGCATTTT.

The chain couples TRBV28 to TRBJ1-5; 8 bases match TRBD1. The germline gives CDR1 MDHEN, CDR2 SYDVKM. The CDR3 spans 14 residues. Unmatched junction bases numbered 6, after V lost 6 bases and J lost 5 bases. CDR3 amino acids: CASSFDRGDQPQHF. In DNA, the CDR3 is TGTGCCAGCAGCTTTGACAGGGGCGATCAGCCCCAGCATTTT.

This rearrangement joins TRBV6-5 to TRBJ1-1, with TRBD1 as a possible D gene (6 bases). The CDR3 has 13 residues. Trimming stripped 6 bases from V and 1 base from J, with 9 bases between. Germline V gene lookup returns CDR1 MNHEY and CDR2 SVGAGI. The CDR3 nucleotides read TGTGCCAGCAGCAAACAGGGGAACACTGAAGCTTTCTTT. It specifies CASSKQGNTEAFF.

The chain carries TRBV5-6 and TRBJ1-3, with 11 bases identical to TRBD1. Germline assignment: CDR1 SGHDT and CDR2 YYEEEE. The CDR3 runs to 15 residues. Losses at the gene ends were 0 bases for V and 4 bases for J; bases not matched to a gene: 0. The CDR3 loop is CASSLGTGGGNTIYF. Written as DNA, the CDR3 is TGTGCCAGCAGCTTGGGGACAGGGGGCGGAAACACCATATATTTT.

The CDR3 spells CASSADRVSGNTIYF. The CDR3 bases are TGTGCCAGTAGTGCCGACAGAGTCTCTGGAAACACCATATATTTT. The V gene is TRBV19, the J gene TRBJ1-3, with D possibly TRBD1 on 5 matching bases. The CDR3 has 15 amino acids. V lost 5 bases and J lost 0, with 11 bases in between. From germline, CDR1 is LNHDA and CDR2 SQIVND (reference sequence).

This rearrangement joins TRBV20-1 to TRBJ2-7, with D perhaps matching TRBD2 (5 bases). V dropped 3 bases and J dropped 2 bases, with 23 bases sitting between them. Germline V gives CDR1 DFQATT, CDR2 SNEGSKA (reference sequence). The CDR3 has 17 residues. DNA for the CDR3: TGCAGTGCTAGTCAAACGATTAGACTACCCGTTACCTACGAGCAGTACTTC. It specifies CSASQTIRLPVTYEQYF.

This rearrangement joins TRBV5-1 to TRBJ2-3; weak D call: TRBD1 (5 bases). V was shortened by 0 bases and J by 7 bases, with 9 bases between the two germline ends. CDR1 and CDR2 (germline): SGHRS, YFSETQ. The CDR3 consists of 13 residues. The CDR3 loop reads CASSLEGQNTQYF. CDR3 sequence (DNA): TGCGCCAGCAGCTTGGAGGGGCAGAATACGCAGTATTTT.

This rearrangement joins TRBV14 to TRBJ2-2, with no clear D. Trimming pared 3 bases from V and 0 bases from J, leaving 5 bases between. Germline values: CDR1 SGHDN, CDR2 FVKESK. The CDR3 consists of 14 residues. The CDR3 DNA follows: TGTGCCAGCAGCCAGCGTTCGAACACCGGGGAGCTGTTTTTT. It is translated as CASSQRSNTGELFF.

V and J are TRBV9 and TRBJ2-5; D gene unclear. CDR3 size: 12 residues. Per the germline V gene, CDR1 is SGDLS and CDR2 is YYNGEE. V shed 2 bases and J shed 3 bases, with 5 bases lying between them. Written as DNA, the CDR3 is TGTGCCAGCAGCGTGTCTGAAGAGACCCAGTACTTC. Protein sequence: CASSVSEETQYF.

This rearrangement joins TRBV13 to TRBJ2-7; 8 bases are shared with TRBD2. The V segment lost 5 bases and the J segment 3 bases; nucleotides outside the gene matches: 9. This CDR3 comprises 15 residues. The germline gives CDR1 PRHDT, CDR2 FYEKMQ (reference sequence). CDR3 DNA: TGTGCCAGCAGCCCAAAGCGGGAGAGGGTCTACGAGCAGTACTTC. It codes for CASSPKRERVYEQYF.

The chain employs TRBV5-1 and TRBJ2-6; 9 bases map to TRBD1. Germline values: CDR1 SGHRS, CDR2 YFSETQ. V was clipped by 2 bases and J by 1 base; unmatched bases: 1. This CDR3 has 16 residues. In DNA form, the CDR3 reads TGCGCCAGCAGCTTTGGACAGGGGTCTGGGGCCAACGTCCTGACTTTC. Translating it yields CASSFGQGSGANVLTF.